The present T cell receptor (beta chain) was sequenced within a study of T cells in women clearing cervical HPV infection. Study context: Case blood was drawn when the lesion was first found; control blood after infection became undetectable.

To note about this clone: Its antigen remains unidentified. Read coverage stops 3 residues before the CDR3 terminus; the germline J gene supplies the remainder.

Measured with immunoSEQ multiplex PCR; TCRdb has only the in-frame clones, and not every one. The repertoire table contains about 45,000 clones. Unmatched junction bases numbered 6, after V lost 3 bases and J lost 6 bases. Germline V CDR1 and CDR2: KGHSH, LQKENI. This CDR3 region has 16 residues. Study results and limitations: A classifier using richness and V gene abundances reached an AUC of 0.7 to 0.9.

Source material: blood buffy coat. This sequence originates from a woman aged 18 to 75 with a cervical HPV16 infection that either progressed to CIN3+ or cleared (not recorded which). The chain carries TRBV18 and TRBJ2-1, with 12 positions matching TRBD2. The CDR3 reads CASSPRLAGATNEQFF. The CDR3 bases that were read are TGTGCCAGCTCACCTCGACTAGCGGGGGCCACCAATGAG.